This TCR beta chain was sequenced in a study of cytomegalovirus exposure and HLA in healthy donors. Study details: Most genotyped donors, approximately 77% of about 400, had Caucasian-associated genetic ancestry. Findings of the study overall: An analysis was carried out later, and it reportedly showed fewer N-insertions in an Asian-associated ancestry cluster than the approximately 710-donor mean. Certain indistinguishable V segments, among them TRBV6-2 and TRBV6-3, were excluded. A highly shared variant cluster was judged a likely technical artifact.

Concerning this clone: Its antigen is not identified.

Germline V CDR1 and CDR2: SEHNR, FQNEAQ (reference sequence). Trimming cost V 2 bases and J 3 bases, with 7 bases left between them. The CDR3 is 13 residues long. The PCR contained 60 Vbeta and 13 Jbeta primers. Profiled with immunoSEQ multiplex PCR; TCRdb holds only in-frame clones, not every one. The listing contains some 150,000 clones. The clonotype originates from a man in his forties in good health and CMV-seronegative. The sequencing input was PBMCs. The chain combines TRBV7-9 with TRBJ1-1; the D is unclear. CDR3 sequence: CASSLYGDTEAFF. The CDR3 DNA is TGTGCCAGCAGCTTATACGGGGACACTGAAGCTTTCTTT.